This TCR beta chain stems from a study of shared clonotypes between healthy human individuals. V shed 7 bases and J 6 bases; nucleotides not matched to a gene: 13. Germline-derived CDR1 and CDR2 are SEHNR and FQNEAQ (reference sequence). CDR3 size: 16 residues. Replicate PCRs run on sorted subsets employed 200 ng DNA, about 27,000 T cell genomes. Data came from immunoSEQ multiplex PCR; TCRdb stores just in-frame clones and leaves some out. The sample consists of about 980,000 clones, roughly 72% of them appearing once. The chain carries TRBV7-9 and TRBJ2-3; 10 bases align to TRBD1. The clonotype comes from a man aged 18 to 30 in good health. Sequences were obtained from memory CD4+ T cells sorted from blood. Noted subset: CD45RA-negative fraction. CDR3 coding DNA: TGTGCCAGCAACAGGGGACAGGGGAAGCGATACGATACGCAGTATTTT. It translates to CASNRGQGKRYDTQYF.